Each of the 18 T cell receptor beta chains below was sequenced from the same sample in a study of blood T cell repertoires in COVID-19. The table came from immunoSEQ multiplex PCR; TCRdb's copy has only in-frame clones and leaves some out. The sample consists of about 200,000 clones, approximately 92% of them appearing once. Sequencing input: peripheral blood. Every receptor here comes from a man aged 45-60 years with acute or convalescent COVID-19.

V is TRBV14 and J is TRBJ1-6, with D possibly matching TRBD1 (5 bases). The CDR3 runs to 15 residues. Germline CDR1 reads SGHDN; CDR2 reads FVKESK. V was clipped by 4 bases and J by 9 bases, with 16 bases between them. CDR3 nucleotides: TGTGCCAGCAGCCTGGTCTGGGGCCGGTTTTCACCCCTCCACTTT. Translation: CASSLVWGRFSPLHF.

The J gene is TRBJ1-6, the V gene TRBV7-2; a possible D gene is TRBD1 (6 bases). The CDR3 loop spans 16 amino acids. Germline V gives CDR1 SGHTA, CDR2 FQGNSA. The V gene lost 1 base and the J gene lost 7 bases, with 14 bases spanning the gap. CDR3: CASSLVSGQPNSPLHF. The CDR3 nucleotides read TGTGCCAGCAGCTTAGTAAGCGGACAGCCCAATTCACCCCTCCACTTT.

The V and J genes are TRBV28 and TRBJ1-5; 7 nucleotides line up with TRBD1. The CDR3 extends over 13 amino acids. Germline CDR1 reads MDHEN; CDR2 reads SYDVKM. The V and J ends lost 5 bases and 11 bases, in that order; junction bases with no gene match: 9. CDR3: CASSVRGNVTQHF. Written as DNA, the CDR3 is TGTGCCAGCAGTGTCAGGGGGAATGTCACCCAGCATTTT.

This clone was observed once. The V gene is TRBV2, the J gene TRBJ1-1; D is unresolved. This CDR3 comprises 13 residues. The germline V and J ends were trimmed by 1 base and 10 bases, with 13 bases remaining between them. CDR1 SNHLY and CDR2 FYNNEI come from the germline V gene. The DNA for the CDR3 is TGTGCCAGCAGTGAAGGAGGGATGAACCGAGCTTTCTTT. This translates into CASSEGGMNRAFF.

The chain links TRBV18 to TRBJ2-3; 8 bases match TRBD2. Trimming at V came to 1 base and at J to 2 bases, leaving 11 bases not matched to a gene. This CDR3 has 18 amino acids. Per the germline V gene, CDR1 is KGHSH and CDR2 is LQKENI. CDR3 bases: TGTGCCAGCTCACCACAGTCCCCCGCGGGAGGCTTCACAGATACGCAGTATTTT. Translated: CASSPQSPAGGFTDTQYF.

This clone has just one count. The rearrangement links TRBV7-9 to TRBJ2-2; D is unclear. Germline values: CDR1 SEHNR, CDR2 FQNEAQ (reference sequence). V lost 2 bases, J lost 4 bases, and 8 bases lay in between. The CDR3 is 14 residues long. The CDR3, as DNA: TGTGCCAGCAGCTTATTCTCGGGCACCGGGGAGCTGTTTTTT. It encodes CASSLFSGTGELFF.

The V call is TRBV6-2 or TRBV6-3, the J call TRBJ1-5; 8 positions agree with TRBD1. The germline CDR1 and CDR2 sequences are MNHEY and SVGEGT. V shed 5 bases, J shed 5 bases, and the junction held 5 bases outside the gene matches. The length of the CDR3 is 14 residues. Here the CDR3 DNA reads TGTGCCAGCAGTGTAGGACAGGGACATCAGCCCCAGCATTTT. Protein sequence: CASSVGQGHQPQHF.

A word on this clone: Other DNA variants within this sample encode the same CDR3. The V call is TRBV19, the J call TRBJ1-2; 8 bases agree with TRBD1. In germline, CDR1 is LNHDA, CDR2 SQIVND (reference sequence). The CDR3 is made up of 13 amino acids. V dropped 3 bases and J dropped 8; count of bases not matched to a gene: 5. The CDR3 nucleotides read TGTGCCAGTAGTATCGGACAGGGCCGCGGCTACACCTTC. Amino acid sequence: CASSIGQGRGYTF.

V usage is TRBV6-2 or TRBV6-3 and J usage is TRBJ2-4, with 8 bases identical to TRBD2. This CDR3 is built from 15 residues. The trim removed 6 bases at V and 0 bases at J, leaving 4 bases unmatched. Germline CDR1 reads MNHEY; CDR2 reads SVGEGT. This CDR3 is CASSVAGLAKNIQYF. CDR3 bases: TGTGCCAGCAGCGTAGCGGGGCTAGCCAAAAACATTCAGTACTTC.

The chain employs TRBV12-3 or TRBV12-4 and TRBJ2-1, with 8 positions matching TRBD1. The CDR3 covers 13 residues. V shed 6 bases and J 3 bases; nucleotides not matched to a gene: 1. The CDR3 loop is CASRDRDYNEQFF. In nucleotides, the CDR3 is TGTGCCAGCAGGGACAGGGACTACAATGAGCAGTTCTTC.

Regarding this clone: One junction end does not reproduce the germline sequence, and a read error may be involved. The V gene is TRBV7-7, the J gene TRBJ2-5, with 9 bases identical to TRBD1. The CDR3 runs 13 residues. In germline, CDR1 is SSHAT, CDR2 FNYEAQ (reference sequence). This CDR3 is CASSSTGGETQYF. The CDR3 region has the DNA TGTGCTAGCAGCTCGACAGGGGGGGAGACCCAGTACTTC.

This chain links TRBV11-3 with TRBJ2-2; TRBD2 matches 10 bases. Germline V gene data show CDR1 as SGHNT and CDR2 as YENEEA. The CDR3 is 15 amino acids. V shed 5 bases and J 1 base; nucleotides not matched to a gene: 1. The DNA for the CDR3 is TGTGCCAGCAGCACTAGCGGGATGAACACCGGGGAGCTGTTTTTT. As protein: CASSTSGMNTGELFF. The variable domain in full, with the rest retrieved from reference TRBV11-3 and TRBJ2-2, is EAGVVQSPRYKIIEKKQPVAFWCNPISGHNTLYWYLQNLGQGPELLIRYENEEAVDDSQLPKDRFSAERLKGVDSTLKIQPAELGDSAVYLCASSTSGMNTGELFFGEGSRLTVL.

The sample holds a few counts of this clone. V is TRBV6-2 or TRBV6-3 and J is TRBJ2-1; 9 positions match TRBD1. Looked up from germline, CDR1 is MNHEY and CDR2 is SVGEGT. The CDR3 has 16 amino acids. V lost 6 bases and J lost 1; bases outside the gene matches: 7. The chain's CDR3 is CASSPPDRGSYNEQFF. The DNA for the CDR3 is TGTGCCAGCAGCCCCCCGGACAGGGGTTCCTACAATGAGCAGTTCTTC.

This chain connects TRBV3-1 (or the pseudogene TRBV3-2) to TRBJ1-6, with D tentatively TRBD1 (6 bases). CDR3 length equals 18 residues. Germline CDR1 reads LGHDT; CDR2 reads YNNKEL (reference sequence). V was clipped by 4 bases and J by 3 bases, with 19 bases between them. The CDR3 region is CASSPKGTAQGYNSPLHF. The CDR3 DNA reads TGTGCCAGCAGCCCCAAAGGGACCGCACAGGGCTATAATTCACCCCTCCACTTT.

This clone was detected only once. The chain joins TRBV6-2 or TRBV6-3 to TRBJ2-1; D ambiguous. Trimming took 4 bases from V and 0 from J, leaving 13 bases between them. Per germline, CDR1 MNHEY and CDR2 SVGEGT. This CDR3 spans 16 amino acids. The CDR3 DNA is TGTGCCAGCAGTTTATCCTCACAGAGCTCCTACAATGAGCAGTTCTTC. Residues: CASSLSSQSSYNEQFF.

The chain carries TRBV11-1 and TRBJ1-4; perhaps TRBD1 as D (6 bases). CDR3 length equals 14 residues. The germline V gene encodes CDR1 SGHAT and CDR2 FQDESV (reference sequence). The V and J ends lost 5 bases and 6 bases respectively, with 13 bases between them. The CDR3 reads CASSVRGGHEKLFF. As DNA, the CDR3 is TGTGCCAGCAGCGTCCGGGGGGGCCATGAAAAACTGTTTTTT.

V is TRBV6-4 and J is TRBJ2-3; perhaps TRBD1 as D (6 bases). This CDR3 region has 14 residues. CDR1 is MRHNA, CDR2 SNTAGT, per germline. V was clipped by 3 bases and J by 3 bases, with 10 bases between them. The CDR3 DNA reads as TGTGCCAGCAGTGAGGGGGCGCGGACAGATACGCAGTATTTT. Protein: CASSEGARTDTQYF.

The chain joins TRBV4-2 to TRBJ2-1; D possibly corresponds to TRBD2 (5 bases). V lost 1 base, J lost 9 bases, and 16 bases lay in between. This CDR3 has 15 residues. Germline CDR1 is LGHNA and CDR2 is YNFKEQ. CDR3 bases: TGTGCCAGCAGCCAAGTGTCCCATACAGAGGGTGAGCAGTTCTTC. Protein sequence: CASSQVSHTEGEQFF.